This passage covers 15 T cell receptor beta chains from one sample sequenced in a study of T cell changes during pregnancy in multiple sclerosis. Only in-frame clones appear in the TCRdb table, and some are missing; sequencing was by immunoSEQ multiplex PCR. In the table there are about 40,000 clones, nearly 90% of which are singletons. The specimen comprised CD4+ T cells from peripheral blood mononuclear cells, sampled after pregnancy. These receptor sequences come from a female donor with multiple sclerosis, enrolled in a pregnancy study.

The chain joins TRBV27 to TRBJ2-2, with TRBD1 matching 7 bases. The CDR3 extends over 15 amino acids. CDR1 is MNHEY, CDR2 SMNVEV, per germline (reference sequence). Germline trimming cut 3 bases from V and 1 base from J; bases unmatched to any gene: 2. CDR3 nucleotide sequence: TGTGCCAGCAGTTTTGGACAGGTGAACACCGGGGAGCTGTTTTTT. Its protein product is CASSFGQVNTGELFF.

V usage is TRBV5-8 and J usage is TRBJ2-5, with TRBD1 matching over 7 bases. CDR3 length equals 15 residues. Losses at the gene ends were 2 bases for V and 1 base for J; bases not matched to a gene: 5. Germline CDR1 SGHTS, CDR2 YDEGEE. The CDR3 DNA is TGTGCCAGCAGCTTATTCAGGGGGTCCCAAGAGACCCAGTACTTC. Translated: CASSLFRGSQETQYF.

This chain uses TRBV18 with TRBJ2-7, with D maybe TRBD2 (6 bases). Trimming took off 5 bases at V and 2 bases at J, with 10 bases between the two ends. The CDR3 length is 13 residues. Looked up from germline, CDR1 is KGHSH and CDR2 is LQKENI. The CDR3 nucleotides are TGTGCCAGCTCAGCGGGACGGACCTACGAGCAGTACTTC. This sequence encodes CASSAGRTYEQYF.

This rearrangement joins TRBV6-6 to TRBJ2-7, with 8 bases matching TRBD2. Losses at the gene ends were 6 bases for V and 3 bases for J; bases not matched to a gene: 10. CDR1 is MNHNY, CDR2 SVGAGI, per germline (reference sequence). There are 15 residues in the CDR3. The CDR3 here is CASREGLVGFYEQYF. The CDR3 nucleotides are TGTGCCAGCAGGGAGGGACTAGTTGGTTTCTACGAGCAGTACTTC.

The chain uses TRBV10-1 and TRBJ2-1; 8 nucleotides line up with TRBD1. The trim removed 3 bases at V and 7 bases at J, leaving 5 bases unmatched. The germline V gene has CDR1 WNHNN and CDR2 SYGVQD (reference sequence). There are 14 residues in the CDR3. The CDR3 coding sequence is TGCGCCAGCAGTGATGGACAGGGCTTTAATGAGCAGTTCTTC. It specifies CASSDGQGFNEQFF.

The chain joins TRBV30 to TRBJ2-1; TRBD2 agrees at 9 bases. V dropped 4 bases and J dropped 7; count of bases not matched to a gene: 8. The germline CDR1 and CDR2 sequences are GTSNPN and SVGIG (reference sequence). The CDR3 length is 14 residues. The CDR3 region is CAWTSGMKGNEQFF. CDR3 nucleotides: TGTGCCTGGACTAGCGGGATGAAGGGGAATGAGCAGTTCTTC.

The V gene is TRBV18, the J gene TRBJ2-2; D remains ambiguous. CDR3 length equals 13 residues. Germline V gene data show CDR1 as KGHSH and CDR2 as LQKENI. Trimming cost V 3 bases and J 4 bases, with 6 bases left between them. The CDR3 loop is CASSPSVTGELFF. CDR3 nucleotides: TGTGCCAGCTCACCCTCCGTCACCGGGGAGCTGTTTTTT.

CDR3 loop: CASSIAELYEQYF. The CDR3 DNA reads as TGCGCCAGCAGCATAGCGGAGCTTTACGAGCAGTACTTC. The V call is TRBV5-1, the J call TRBJ2-7; D possibly corresponds to TRBD2 (6 bases). Germline V gives CDR1 SGHRS, CDR2 YFSETQ. Trimming stripped 4 bases from V and 4 bases from J, with 12 bases between. This CDR3 has 13 amino acids.

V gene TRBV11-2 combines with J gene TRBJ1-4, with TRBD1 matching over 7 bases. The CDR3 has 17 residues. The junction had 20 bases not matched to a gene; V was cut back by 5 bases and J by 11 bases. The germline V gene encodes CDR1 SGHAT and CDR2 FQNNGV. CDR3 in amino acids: CASSPHLEDRRRKKLFF. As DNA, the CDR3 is TGTGCCAGCAGCCCGCATCTAGAGGACAGGCGAAGGAAGAAACTGTTTTTT.

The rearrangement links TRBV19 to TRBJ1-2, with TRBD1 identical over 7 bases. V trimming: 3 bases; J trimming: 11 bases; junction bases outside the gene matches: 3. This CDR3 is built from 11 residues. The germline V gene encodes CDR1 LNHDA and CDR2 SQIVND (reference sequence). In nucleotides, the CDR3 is TGTGCCAGTAGTATGACAGGGAGGTACACCTTC. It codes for CASSMTGRYTF.

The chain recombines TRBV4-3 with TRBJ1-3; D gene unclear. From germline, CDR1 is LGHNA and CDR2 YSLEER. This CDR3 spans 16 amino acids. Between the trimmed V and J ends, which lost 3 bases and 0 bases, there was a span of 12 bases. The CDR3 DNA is TGCGCCAGCAGCCAGGTTTTAGTAAGCTCTGGAAACACCATATATTTT. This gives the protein CASSQVLVSSGNTIYF.

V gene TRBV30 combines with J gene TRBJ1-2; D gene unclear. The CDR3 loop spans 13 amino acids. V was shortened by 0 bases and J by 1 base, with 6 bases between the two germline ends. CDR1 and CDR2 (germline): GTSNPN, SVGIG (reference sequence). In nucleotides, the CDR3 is TGTGCCTGGAGTGTATCCAGTAACTATGGCTACACCTTC. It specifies CAWSVSSNYGYTF.

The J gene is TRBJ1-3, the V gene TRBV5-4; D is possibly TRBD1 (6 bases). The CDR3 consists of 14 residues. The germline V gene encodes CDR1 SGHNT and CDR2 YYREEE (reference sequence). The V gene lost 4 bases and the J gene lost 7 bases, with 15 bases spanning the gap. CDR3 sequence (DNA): TGTGCCAGCAGCCGAACAGGGTGGGAGAACACCATATATTTT. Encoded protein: CASSRTGWENTIYF.

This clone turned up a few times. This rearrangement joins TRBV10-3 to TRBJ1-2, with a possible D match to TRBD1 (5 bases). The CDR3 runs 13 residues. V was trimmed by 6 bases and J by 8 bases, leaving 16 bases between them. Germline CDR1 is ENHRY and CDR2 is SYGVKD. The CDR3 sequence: CAIRGDRYGGYTF. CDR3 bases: TGTGCCATCAGAGGGGATAGATACGGCGGCTACACCTTC.

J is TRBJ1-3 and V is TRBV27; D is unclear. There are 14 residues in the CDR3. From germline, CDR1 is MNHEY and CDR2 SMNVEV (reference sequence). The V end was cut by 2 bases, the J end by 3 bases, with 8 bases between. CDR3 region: CASSLGGSGNTIYF. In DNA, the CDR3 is TGTGCCAGCAGTTTAGGAGGGAGTGGAAACACCATATATTTT.